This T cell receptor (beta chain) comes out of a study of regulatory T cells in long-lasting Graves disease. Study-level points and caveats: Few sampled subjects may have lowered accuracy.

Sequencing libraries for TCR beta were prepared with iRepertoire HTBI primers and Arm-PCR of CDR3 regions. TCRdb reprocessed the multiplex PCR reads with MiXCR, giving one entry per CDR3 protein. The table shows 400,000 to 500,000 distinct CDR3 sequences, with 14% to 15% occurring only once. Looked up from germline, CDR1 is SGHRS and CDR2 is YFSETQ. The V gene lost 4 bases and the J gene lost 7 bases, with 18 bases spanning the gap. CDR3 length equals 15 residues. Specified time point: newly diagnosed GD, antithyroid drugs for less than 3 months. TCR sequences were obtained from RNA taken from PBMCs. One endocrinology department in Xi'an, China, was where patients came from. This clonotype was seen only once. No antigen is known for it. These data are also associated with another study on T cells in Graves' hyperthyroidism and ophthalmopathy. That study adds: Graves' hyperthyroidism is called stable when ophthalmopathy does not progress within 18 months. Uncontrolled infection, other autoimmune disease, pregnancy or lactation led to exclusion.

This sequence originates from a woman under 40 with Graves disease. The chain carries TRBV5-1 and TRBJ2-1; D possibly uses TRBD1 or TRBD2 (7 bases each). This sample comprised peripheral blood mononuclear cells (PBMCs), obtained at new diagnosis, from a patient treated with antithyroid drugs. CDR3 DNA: TGCGCCAGCAGCCCTAGCGGACAGGCTTCTAATGAGCAGTTCTTC. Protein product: CASSPSGQASNEQFF.